This is a list of T cell receptor beta chains from one sample in a study of blood T cell repertoires in COVID-19. Only in-frame clones appear in the TCRdb table, and some are missing; sequencing was by immunoSEQ multiplex PCR. The sample carries some 87,000 clones, around 76% recorded once. The sample was peripheral blood. Receptor source: a woman older than 75 with active or convalescent COVID-19. The CDR3 runs from the conserved cysteine through the conserved F or W. Fields, in order: clone size, J gene, D gene, V gene, CDR3 DNA, CDR3 protein. D genes are given only for firm matches. Clone size is stated in some rows and not others, as once, few, many or a class when expanded.

clone_size: .
j_call: TRBJ1-2
d_call: .
v_call: TRBV19
cdr3_nt: TGTGCCAGTAGTATAGAGGATGGAGGGTCGATCTATGGCTACACCTTC
cdr3_aa: CASSIEDGGSIYGYTF

clone_size: few
j_call: TRBJ2-5
d_call: .
v_call: TRBV28
cdr3_nt: TGTGCCAGCAGTTGGCAGGCCCAAGAGACCCAGTACTTC
cdr3_aa: CASSWQAQETQYF

clone_size: .
j_call: TRBJ2-3
d_call: TRBD2
v_call: TRBV5-1
cdr3_nt: TGCGCCAGCACGACTAGCGGGGGGCTCACAGATACGCAGTATTTT
cdr3_aa: CASTTSGGLTDTQYF

clone_size: .
j_call: TRBJ2-5
d_call: TRBD1
v_call: TRBV11-2
cdr3_nt: TGTGCCAGCAGCACGACAGGGCCGGAGACCCAGTACTTC
cdr3_aa: CASSTTGPETQYF

clone_size: .
j_call: TRBJ1-1
d_call: .
v_call: TRBV9
cdr3_nt: TGTGCCAGCAGCGTAGGAGGCTCATCGAACACTGAAGCTTTCTTT
cdr3_aa: CASSVGGSSNTEAFF

clone_size: .
j_call: TRBJ1-1
d_call: TRBD1
v_call: TRBV6-2/TRBV6-3
cdr3_nt: TGTGCCAGCAGTTACTCGAACAGGGGGGGAGAAGCTTTCTTT
cdr3_aa: CASSYSNRGGEAFF

clone_size: .
j_call: TRBJ2-5
d_call: TRBD2
v_call: TRBV9
cdr3_nt: TGTGCCAGCAGCCGCGCGCTCGGGGGGGCCATCGAGACCCAGTACTTC
cdr3_aa: CASSRALGGAIETQYF

clone_size: .
j_call: TRBJ1-6
d_call: .
v_call: TRBV28
cdr3_nt: TGTGCCAGCACGGAGAGCTATAATTCACCCCTCCACTTT
cdr3_aa: CASTESYNSPLHF

clone_size: once
j_call: TRBJ2-1
d_call: TRBD2
v_call: TRBV5-6
cdr3_nt: TGTGCCAGCAGCGACGTAGCGGGGGGCAGGTACAATGAGCAGTTCTTC
cdr3_aa: CASSDVAGGRYNEQFF

clone_size: few
j_call: TRBJ1-2
d_call: .
v_call: TRBV2
cdr3_nt: TGTGCCAGCTATCAGGGCCTTAACTATGGCTACACCTTC
cdr3_aa: CASYQGLNYGYTF

clone_size: .
j_call: TRBJ1-5
d_call: .
v_call: TRBV19
cdr3_nt: TGTGCCAGTAGTGACCGGGGGGGGTCAAGCAATCAGCCCCAGCATTTT
cdr3_aa: CASSDRGGSSNQPQHF

clone_size: .
j_call: TRBJ1-1
d_call: .
v_call: TRBV14
cdr3_nt: TGTGCCAGCAGCCAAGACGAGGCCCCGGGGACTGAAGCTTTCTTT
cdr3_aa: CASSQDEAPGTEAFF

clone_size: .
j_call: TRBJ1-3
d_call: .
v_call: TRBV7-9
cdr3_nt: TGTGCCAGCAGCTTCGGGGGGGACACCATATATTTT
cdr3_aa: CASSFGGDTIYF

clone_size: .
j_call: TRBJ2-7
d_call: .
v_call: TRBV7-9
cdr3_nt: TGTGCCAGCAGCTTAGGGGGGCCGAACGGCGAGCAGTACTTC
cdr3_aa: CASSLGGPNGEQYF

clone_size: .
j_call: TRBJ2-6
d_call: .
v_call: TRBV19
cdr3_nt: TGTGCCAGTAGTCTCCGGGTCATCCAGTCTGGGGCCAACGTCCTGACTTTC
cdr3_aa: CASSLRVIQSGANVLTF

clone_size: .
j_call: TRBJ2-1
d_call: .
v_call: TRBV20-1
cdr3_nt: TGCAGTGCCAGCACGACAGGCGAGCAGTTCTTC
cdr3_aa: CSASTTGEQFF

clone_size: .
j_call: TRBJ2-7
d_call: .
v_call: TRBV18
cdr3_nt: TGTGCCAGCTCACCCTTCGGGCTGAGGACAGAAATTCACTTC
cdr3_aa: CASSPFGLRTEIHF

clone_size: .
j_call: TRBJ2-7
d_call: .
v_call: TRBV10-1
cdr3_nt: TGCGCCAGCAGTGAGTCTGGCAGATCCTACGAGCAGTACTTC
cdr3_aa: CASSESGRSYEQYF

clone_size: .
j_call: TRBJ1-4
d_call: .
v_call: TRBV2
cdr3_nt: TGTGCCAGCAGTGATTACAGTCTGGGGGCGACTGAAAAACTGTTTTTT
cdr3_aa: CASSDYSLGATEKLFF

clone_size: .
j_call: TRBJ2-3
d_call: .
v_call: TRBV20-1
cdr3_nt: TGCAGCGCCGCGGTCACAGATACGCAGTATTTT
cdr3_aa: CSAAVTDTQYF

clone_size: once
j_call: TRBJ2-5
d_call: .
v_call: TRBV4-3
cdr3_nt: TGCGCCAGCAGCCAAGTGCTCCGCGGCACATCCCTGTCGGAGACCCAGTACTTC
cdr3_aa: CASSQVLRGTSLSETQYF

clone_size: few
j_call: TRBJ2-7
d_call: TRBD2
v_call: TRBV6-5
cdr3_nt: TGTGCCAGCAGCCGGGGGGGGCTTACCTACGAGCAGTACTTC
cdr3_aa: CASSRGGLTYEQYF

clone_size: .
j_call: TRBJ2-7
d_call: .
v_call: TRBV30
cdr3_nt: TGTGCCTGGACCGGCGGCGGCACCTACGAGCAGTACTTC
cdr3_aa: CAWTGGGTYEQYF

clone_size: few
j_call: TRBJ1-5
d_call: .
v_call: TRBV27
cdr3_nt: TGTGCCGCCGGGTGGGATCAGCCCCAGCATTTT
cdr3_aa: CAAGWDQPQHF

clone_size: few
j_call: TRBJ1-2
d_call: TRBD1
v_call: TRBV12-5
cdr3_nt: TGTGCTAGTGTTGCAAATCCCGGGACAGGCGGCTATGGCTACACCTTC
cdr3_aa: CASVANPGTGGYGYTF

clone_size: .
j_call: TRBJ1-5
d_call: .
v_call: TRBV6-5
cdr3_nt: TGTGCCAGCAGTTACTCGAGAGGAGGTAATCAGCCCCAGCATTTT
cdr3_aa: CASSYSRGGNQPQHF

clone_size: .
j_call: TRBJ2-7
d_call: .
v_call: TRBV7-8
cdr3_nt: TGTGCCAGCAGCTACCAGGACTTTGGGGACGAGCAGTACTTC
cdr3_aa: CASSYQDFGDEQYF

clone_size: .
j_call: TRBJ1-4
d_call: .
v_call: TRBV28
cdr3_nt: TGTGCCAGCAGGAAACAGGGTTGGAGAGAAAAACTGTTTTTT
cdr3_aa: CASRKQGWREKLFF

clone_size: few
j_call: TRBJ2-1
d_call: TRBD1
v_call: TRBV5-1
cdr3_nt: TGCGCCACTTCGACAGGGGTGGGCAATGAGCAGTTCTTC
cdr3_aa: CATSTGVGNEQFF

clone_size: .
j_call: TRBJ1-4
d_call: TRBD1
v_call: TRBV6-2/TRBV6-3
cdr3_nt: TGTGCCAGCAGTACGAGGGACAGCTCCAATGAAAAACTGTTTTTT
cdr3_aa: CASSTRDSSNEKLFF

clone_size: .
j_call: TRBJ2-7
d_call: TRBD1
v_call: TRBV30
cdr3_nt: TGTGCCTGGGGCGATGGACAGGGCCACTACGAGCAGTACTTC
cdr3_aa: CAWGDGQGHYEQYF

clone_size: .
j_call: TRBJ2-1
d_call: TRBD2
v_call: TRBV19
cdr3_nt: TGTGCCAGTAGTATATCCGAACTAGCGGGGGGACGGAATGAGCAGTTCTTC
cdr3_aa: CASSISELAGGRNEQFF

clone_size: .
j_call: TRBJ2-5
d_call: .
v_call: TRBV15
cdr3_nt: TGTGCCACCAGCTCGGGGATAACCCAGTACTTC
cdr3_aa: CATSSGITQYF

clone_size: .
j_call: TRBJ1-3
d_call: .
v_call: TRBV6-6
cdr3_nt: TGTGCCAGCAGTTACTCACGGGATAGAAACACCATATATTTT
cdr3_aa: CASSYSRDRNTIYF

clone_size: .
j_call: TRBJ2-5
d_call: TRBD1
v_call: TRBV5-1
cdr3_nt: TGCGCCAGCAGCCAAGGACAGGGGGCAGGAGAGACCCAGTACTTC
cdr3_aa: CASSQGQGAGETQYF

clone_size: once
j_call: TRBJ2-1
d_call: .
v_call: TRBV21-1
cdr3_nt: TGTGCCAGCAGCAAATGCCCACTTGGGACAGGGGGCACTAACAATGAGCAGTTCTTC
cdr3_aa: CASSKCPLGTGGTNNEQFF

clone_size: .
j_call: TRBJ2-5
d_call: TRBD2
v_call: TRBV12-3/TRBV12-4
cdr3_nt: TGTGCCAGCAGCATGCCCGGGGGGGTCCAGTACTTC
cdr3_aa: CASSMPGGVQYF

clone_size: .
j_call: TRBJ1-2
d_call: .
v_call: TRBV21-1
cdr3_nt: TGTGCCAGCAGCAAAGATATGTACTCCGATGGCTACACCTTC
cdr3_aa: CASSKDMYSDGYTF

clone_size: .
j_call: TRBJ2-5
d_call: TRBD2
v_call: TRBV7-2
cdr3_nt: TGTGCCAGCAGCTTACAGCGGGGGGCCCAAGAGACCCAGTACTTC
cdr3_aa: CASSLQRGAQETQYF

clone_size: .
j_call: TRBJ1-3
d_call: .
v_call: TRBV10-3
cdr3_nt: TGTGCCTCCAAGGAGGGAGCTGGAAACACCATATATTTT
cdr3_aa: CASKEGAGNTIYF

clone_size: .
j_call: TRBJ1-6
d_call: .
v_call: TRBV11-2
cdr3_nt: TGTGCCAGCAGCTTATCAGGGGCCTATAATTCACCCCTCCACTTT
cdr3_aa: CASSLSGAYNSPLHF

clone_size: .
j_call: TRBJ1-3
d_call: TRBD1
v_call: TRBV25-1
cdr3_nt: TGTGCCAGCAGCCTATCGAGGGGGCGCGGAAACACCATATATTTT
cdr3_aa: CASSLSRGRGNTIYF

clone_size: .
j_call: TRBJ2-1
d_call: TRBD1
v_call: TRBV5-4
cdr3_nt: TGTGCCAGCAGGGCCGGGACAGGGCCCTCATTGGCTTTCGATGAGCAGTTCTTC
cdr3_aa: CASRAGTGPSLAFDEQFF

clone_size: once
j_call: TRBJ1-4
d_call: .
v_call: TRBV15
cdr3_nt: TGTGCCACCAGCAGAGATCTGATGGCAGGGGCGATTAATGAAAAACTGTTTTTT
cdr3_aa: CATSRDLMAGAINEKLFF

clone_size: .
j_call: TRBJ1-4
d_call: .
v_call: TRBV9
cdr3_nt: TGTGCCAGCAGCCCCCGCTTTTCAGGCTTTAATGAAAAACTGTTTTTT
cdr3_aa: CASSPRFSGFNEKLFF

clone_size: once
j_call: TRBJ2-7
d_call: .
v_call: TRBV6-5
cdr3_nt: TGTGCCAGCAGTTACGCGCAGGGGGGAGTCGAGCAGTACTTC
cdr3_aa: CASSYAQGGVEQYF

clone_size: .
j_call: TRBJ2-7
d_call: TRBD2
v_call: TRBV19
cdr3_nt: TGTGCCAGTAGTACGGGACTAGCGGGGCCGTACGAGCAGTACTTC
cdr3_aa: CASSTGLAGPYEQYF

clone_size: .
j_call: TRBJ1-5
d_call: TRBD1
v_call: TRBV7-2
cdr3_nt: TGTGCCAGCAGCTTATCGCCGGACAGGGGGAATCAGCCCCAGCATTTT
cdr3_aa: CASSLSPDRGNQPQHF

clone_size: .
j_call: TRBJ1-1
d_call: .
v_call: TRBV30
cdr3_nt: TGTGCCTGCAACATTAGGGGGAGCACTGAAGCTTTCTTT
cdr3_aa: CACNIRGSTEAFF

clone_size: .
j_call: TRBJ1-5
d_call: TRBD1
v_call: TRBV19
cdr3_nt: TGTGCCAGTAGTTATGACAGGGCGGCGGGGAATCAGCCCCAGCATTTT
cdr3_aa: CASSYDRAAGNQPQHF

clone_size: .
j_call: TRBJ1-1
d_call: .
v_call: TRBV6-5
cdr3_nt: TGTGCCAGCAGTTACTGGGGGCGAGAGAACACTGAAGCTTTCTTT
cdr3_aa: CASSYWGRENTEAFF

clone_size: .
j_call: TRBJ1-6
d_call: .
v_call: TRBV28
cdr3_nt: TGTGCCAGCAGTCCCCCTGGGGGGGGTAATTCACCCCTCCACTTT
cdr3_aa: CASSPPGGGNSPLHF

clone_size: .
j_call: TRBJ2-1
d_call: TRBD2
v_call: TRBV2
cdr3_nt: TGTGCCAGCAGTGGTCCAGCGGGGGGCCCAAGCTCCTACAATGAGCAGTTCTTC
cdr3_aa: CASSGPAGGPSSYNEQFF

clone_size: .
j_call: TRBJ1-1
d_call: .
v_call: TRBV7-8
cdr3_nt: TGTGCCAGCAGCTGGGGCCAAGCAGAAGCTTTCTTT
cdr3_aa: CASSWGQAEAFF